These 21 T cell receptor beta chains originate from one sample sequenced in a study of shared clonotypes between healthy human individuals. As defined, naive CD8 cells were CD45RO-negative and positively selected for CCR7, with terminally differentiated effector memory CD45RA+ cells excluded. Using immunoSEQ multiplex PCR, the repertoire was profiled, and TCRdb retains in-frame clones only, with some absent. This sample yields about 2 million clones, of which approximately 95% are seen a single time; 0.9% to 1.5% belongs to the top ten. Sequenced sample: naive CD8+ T cells sorted from blood. These receptor sequences come from a man in his late teens or twenties in good health.

This chain uses TRBV10-3 with TRBJ2-2, with D perhaps given as TRBD1 or TRBD2 (7 bases each). Germline V gene sequence: CDR1 ENHRY, CDR2 SYGVKD. The CDR3 has 20 amino acids. V shed 9 bases and J shed 2 bases, with 31 bases lying between them. The CDR3 here is CAIPLGDSGVGTTNTGELFF. The CDR3 nucleotides read TGTGCCATTCCCCTTGGGGACAGTGGGGTGGGGACTACCAACACCGGGGAGCTGTTTTTT.

Comment on this clone: The identical CDR3 is also encoded by other nucleotide sequences in the sample. This chain uses TRBV7-2 with TRBJ2-1; D could derive from TRBD1 or TRBD2 (5 bases each). CDR1 and CDR2 (germline): SGHTA, FQGNSA. This CDR3 region has 14 residues. Deletions cut 2 bases from V and 2 bases from J, with 7 bases between. CDR3 coding DNA: TGTGCCAGCAGCTTACTGGGACCCTACAATGAGCAGTTCTTC. Its protein is CASSLLGPYNEQFF. Full variable domain (remainder filled in from reference TRBV7-2 and TRBJ2-1): GAGVSQSPSNKVTEKGKDVELRCDPISGHTALYWYRQSLGQGLEFLIYFQGNSAPDKSGLPSDRFSAERTGGSVSTLTIQRTQQEDSAVYLCASSLLGPYNEQFFGPGTRLTVL.

The J gene is TRBJ1-5, the V gene TRBV7-9; D may be TRBD1 (6 bases). V lost 1 base and J lost 3, with 10 bases in between. Germline values: CDR1 SEHNR, CDR2 FQNEAQ (reference sequence). The CDR3 loop spans 15 amino acids. CDR3 sequence: CASSLGGAANQPQHF. The CDR3 DNA reads as TGTGCCAGCAGCTTAGGGGGGGCGGCCAATCAGCCCCAGCATTTT.

This chain links TRBV19 with TRBJ2-3, with 8 nucleotides matching TRBD2. Germline-derived CDR1 and CDR2 are LNHDA and SQIVND (reference sequence). The trim removed 5 bases at V and 6 bases at J, leaving 10 bases unmatched. The CDR3 consists of 15 residues. CDR3 nucleotides: TGTGCCAGTAGTCCGGCGGCGGGGGGACTCGATACGCAGTATTTT. This gives the protein CASSPAAGGLDTQYF. The entire variable domain, with the rest obtained from reference TRBV19 and TRBJ2-3, is as follows: DGGITQSPKYLFRKEGQNVTLSCEQNLNHDAMYWYRQDPGQGLRLIYYSQIVNDFQKGDIAEGYSVSREKKESFPLTVTSAQKNPTAFYLCASSPAAGGLDTQYFGPGTRLTVL.

The chain recombines TRBV7-9 with TRBJ2-1, with TRBD2 as a possible D gene (6 bases). The CDR3 is 14 residues long. CDR1 and CDR2 from the germline V gene are SEHNR and FQNEAQ (reference sequence). The V and J ends lost 9 bases and 1 base respectively, with 13 bases between them. This CDR3 is CASPGRQSYNEQFF. The DNA for the CDR3 is TGTGCCAGTCCCGGGAGACAGTCCTACAATGAGCAGTTCTTC.

The chain uses TRBV10-3 and TRBJ2-1, with 8 bases identical to TRBD2. CDR1 is ENHRY and CDR2 is SYGVKD in the germline V gene. The CDR3 is 13 amino acids. J lost 6 bases, V lost 7 bases, and 5 bases had no gene match. Here the CDR3 DNA reads TGTGCCATCAACGCGGGGGGACCCAATGAGCAGTTCTTC. Translating gives CAINAGGPNEQFF.

This chain connects TRBV7-9 to TRBJ1-2; D gene unclear. Germline V CDR1 and CDR2: SEHNR, FQNEAQ (reference sequence). The CDR3 totals 11 residues. V dropped 3 bases and J dropped 6 bases, with 5 bases sitting between them. The chain's CDR3 is CASSLIDGYTF. DNA for the CDR3: TGTGCCAGCAGCTTGATCGATGGCTACACCTTC.

The chain has TRBV4-3 and TRBJ1-2, with no clear D. Trimming shortened V by 4 bases and J by 4 bases, and 13 bases separated the two germline ends. In germline, CDR1 is LGHNA, CDR2 YSLEER. The CDR3 totals 14 residues. Here the CDR3 reads CASSPSEGTYGYTF. DNA of the CDR3: TGCGCCAGCAGCCCATCGGAGGGTACCTATGGCTACACCTTC.

A word on this clone: In the same sample, other DNA sequences code for this CDR3. This rearrangement joins TRBV9 to TRBJ1-1; the D is unclear. Between the trimmed V and J ends, which lost 4 bases and 2 bases, there was a span of 6 bases. Looked up from germline, CDR1 is SGDLS and CDR2 is YYNGEE. The CDR3 length is 12 residues. The CDR3, as DNA: TGTGCCAGCAGCCCCGGCAACACTGAAGCTTTCTTT. Translation: CASSPGNTEAFF. Together with reference TRBV9 and TRBJ1-1, the CDR3 gives the full variable domain: DSGVTQTPKHLITATGQRVTLRCSPRSGDLSVYWYQQSLDQGLQFLIQYYNGEERAKGNILERFSAQQFPDLHSELNLSSLELGDSALYFCASSPGNTEAFFGQGTRLTVV.

A note on this clone: Additional DNA sequences in this sample encode the identical CDR3. J is TRBJ2-7 and V is TRBV4-1, with 10 bases fitting TRBD1. The V and J ends lost 2 bases and 3 bases, in that order; junction bases with no gene match: 4. The CDR3 is made up of 15 amino acids. Germline V gene data show CDR1 as MGHRA and CDR2 as YSYEKL. CDR3 coding DNA: TGCGCCAGCAGCCAATCTGGGACAGGGGTCTACGAGCAGTACTTC. Its translation is CASSQSGTGVYEQYF.

The chain combines TRBV4-1 with TRBJ1-5; D gene uncertain. The V and J ends lost 2 bases and 5 bases respectively, with 19 bases between them. Germline V lookup: CDR1 MGHRA, CDR2 YSYEKL. This CDR3 spans 17 amino acids. For the CDR3, the DNA is TGCGCCAGCAGCCAAAAGGAATTTGGTGAATTCCATCAGCCCCAGCATTTT. It specifies CASSQKEFGEFHQPQHF.

Note on this clone: This sample also contains other DNA sequences that code for the same CDR3. J is TRBJ1-1 and V is TRBV5-1, with D possibly TRBD1 on 6 matching bases. V was trimmed by 4 bases and J by 6 bases, leaving 16 bases between them. CDR1 is SGHRS and CDR2 is YFSETQ in the germline V gene. The CDR3 sequence is 14 residues long. The CDR3 here is CASSLEGGLAEAFF. The CDR3 DNA reads as TGCGCCAGCAGCCTAGAAGGGGGGCTCGCTGAAGCTTTCTTT.

This chain connects TRBV7-9 to TRBJ2-3, with D unresolved. CDR3 length: 11 amino acids. Germline lookup yields CDR1 SEHNR and CDR2 FQNEAQ (reference sequence). Trimming pared 10 bases from V and 6 bases from J, leaving 11 bases between. CDR3 nucleotide sequence: TGTGCCACCCCGGGTGGCGATACGCAGTATTTT. This sequence encodes CATPGGDTQYF.

The rearrangement joins TRBV5-1 to TRBJ2-7; no definite D call. From germline, CDR1 is SGHRS and CDR2 YFSETQ. V was cut by 5 bases and J by 2 bases, with 14 bases left in between. The CDR3 contains 14 residues. The CDR3 coding sequence is TGCGCCAGCAGGTTAGACATATCCCCCTACGAGCAGTACTTC. Protein sequence: CASRLDISPYEQYF. Based on the CDR3 plus reference TRBV5-1 and TRBJ2-7, the full variable domain is KAGVTQTPRYLIKTRGQQVTLSCSPISGHRSVSWYQQTPGQGLQFLFEYFSETQRNKGNFPGRFSGRQFSNSRSEMNVSTLELGDSALYLCASRLDISPYEQYFGPGTRLTVT.

CDR3: CASSGGAGGANVLTF. The CDR3, as DNA: TGTGCCAGTAGCGGGGGGGCTGGTGGGGCCAACGTCCTGACTTTC. The rearrangement links TRBV28 to TRBJ2-6; 11 nucleotides align to TRBD2. The germline V gene encodes CDR1 MDHEN and CDR2 SYDVKM. V gave up 9 bases and J gave up 3 bases; unmatched junction bases: 4. The CDR3 runs 15 residues.

This chain joins TRBV7-9 and TRBJ1-2; D gene uncertain. Trimming took off 5 bases at V and 4 bases at J, with 14 bases between the two ends. Germline CDR1 reads SEHNR; CDR2 reads FQNEAQ (reference sequence). The CDR3 is 14 residues long. In DNA, the CDR3 is TGTGCCAGCAGCAAAATAACAGCCTCCTATGGCTACACCTTC. This gives the protein CASSKITASYGYTF.

The chain uses TRBV22-1 and TRBJ2-6. TRBV22-1 is termed a pseudogene. This CDR3 is built from 17 residues. CDR3 residues: CPGRESGEQSRANVLTF. DNA of the CDR3: TGTCCTGGGAGGGAATCCGGCGAACAAAGTCGGGCCAACGTCCTGACTTTC.

This chain links TRBV28 with TRBJ2-2, with no clear D. The V and J ends lost 6 bases and 4 bases respectively, with 15 bases between them. The CDR3 runs to 15 residues. Germline V gives CDR1 MDHEN, CDR2 SYDVKM. The CDR3 loop reads CASSLFGMSTGELFF. The CDR3 nucleotides are TGTGCCAGCAGCCTCTTTGGTATGAGCACCGGGGAGCTGTTTTTT.

With regard to this clone: In the same sample, other DNA sequences code for this CDR3. The rearrangement joins TRBV5-1 to TRBJ1-1; D possibly corresponds to TRBD1 (5 bases). From germline, CDR1 is SGHRS and CDR2 YFSETQ. V dropped 0 bases and J dropped 4 bases, with 7 bases sitting between them. The length of the CDR3 is 13 residues. This CDR3 is CASSLDRGTEAFF. The CDR3 bases are TGCGCCAGCAGCTTGGATAGGGGCACTGAAGCTTTCTTT.

This sequence joins TRBV4-2 and TRBJ2-7, with D perhaps matching TRBD2 (6 bases). The CDR3 is 13 residues long. V was clipped by 10 bases and J by 2 bases, with 15 bases between them. Looked up from germline, CDR1 is LGHNA and CDR2 is YNFKEQ. CDR3 in amino acids: CATSNGGTYEQYF. The DNA of the CDR3 is TGTGCCACCAGTAACGGGGGAACCTACGAGCAGTACTTC.

The genes are TRBV11-2 and TRBJ2-2, with 7 nucleotides matching TRBD2. Germline-derived CDR1 and CDR2 are SGHAT and FQNNGV. The trim removed 8 bases at V and 4 bases at J, leaving 4 bases unmatched. The CDR3 has 13 amino acids. The DNA for the CDR3 is TGTGCCAGCCGTACGGGGGGCACCGGGGAGCTGTTTTTT. Translating gives CASRTGGTGELFF. Full variable domain (outside the CDR3, taken from reference TRBV11-2 and TRBJ2-2): EAGVAQSPRYKIIEKRQSVAFWCNPISGHATLYWYQQILGQGPKLLIQFQNNGVVDDSQLPKDRFSAERLKGVDSTLKIQPAKLEDSAVYLCASRTGGTGELFFGEGSRLTVL.